This T cell receptor (beta chain) was obtained from a study of PD-L1 blockade in urothelial cancer. Study-level background: Patients' histories included 0 to 3 prior chemotherapy regimens. The median number of T cells present in blood samples was 141,255.

Only one count was recorded for this clone. Time point indicated: pretreatment peripheral blood. For each patient, 1 to 8 samples were obtained, pretreatment and on-treatment. The CDR3 totals 15 residues. In germline, CDR1 is LGHNA, CDR2 YSLEER. V dropped 3 bases and J dropped 4; count of bases not matched to a gene: 5. The assay was immunoSEQ multiplex PCR, and TCRdb's table has in-frame clones only and misses some. The sample lists about 53,000 clones; roughly 87% were seen once. The chain uses TRBV4-3 and TRBJ1-5; the match to TRBD1 covers 8 bases. Here the sequenced sample was PBMCs, taken around atezolizumab (anti-PD-L1) treatment. The TCR was taken from a woman aged 55-69 years with urothelial cancer. CDR3 loop: CASSQGTGGNQPQHF. Written as DNA, the CDR3 is TGCGCCAGCAGCCAGGGGACAGGAGGGAATCAGCCCCAGCATTTT.